Described below is a single TCR beta chain sequence and its context. This sample is drawn from a study of PD-1 blockade in classical Hodgkin lymphoma. Data came from immunoSEQ multiplex PCR; TCRdb stores just in-frame clones and leaves some out. The table includes around 40,000 clones, more than 70% detected once. Each patient experienced a relapse that followed autologous stem cell transplantation, and brentuximab vedotin exposure varied. This CDR3 region has 16 residues. The V gene end was trimmed by 4 bases and the J gene end by 5 bases; junction bases not matched to a gene: 5. Germline CDR1 LNHDA, CDR2 SQIVND (reference sequence).

Sequenced here: peripheral blood mononuclear cells (PBMCs), sampled at baseline. The receptor was isolated from a human donor with classical Hodgkin lymphoma. The chain links TRBV19 to TRBJ2-3; 14 nucleotides align to TRBD2. CDR3 DNA sequence: TGTGCCAGTAGTAGCGGGACTAGCGGGGGTAAAGATACGCAGTATTTT. It encodes CASSSGTSGGKDTQYF. Using reference TRBV19 and TRBJ2-3 for the parts outside the CDR3, the full variable domain is DGGITQSPKYLFRKEGQNVTLSCEQNLNHDAMYWYRQDPGQGLRLIYYSQIVNDFQKGDIAEGYSVSREKKESFPLTVTSAQKNPTAFYLCASSSGTSGGKDTQYFGPGTRLTVL.